What follows are 29 T cell receptor beta chains derived from one specimen sequenced in a study of T cells in Graves' hyperthyroidism and ophthalmopathy. Amplification targeted TCR beta CDR3 regions from RNA transcripts. The HTBI primer set was used in a first-round RT-PCR of the TCR CDR3. TCRdb re-called the multiplex PCR reads through MiXCR, storing one row per CDR3 protein. In the table there are over 700,000 distinct CDR3 sequences, over 35% of which are singletons. The sample was blood. These receptors all come from a man between 18 and 29 years old with Graves' hyperthyroidism.

This clonotype has ten or more counts. This chain links TRBV25-1 with TRBJ1-2; 9 nucleotides agree with TRBD1. The CDR3 has 14 amino acids. Per the germline V gene, CDR1 is MGHDK and CDR2 is SYGVNS. Trimming at V came to 4 bases and at J to 8 bases, leaving 8 bases not matched to a gene. Here the CDR3 reads CASSAITGGLGYTF. The DNA of the CDR3 is TGTGCCAGCAGTGCTATTACAGGGGGCCTGGGCTACACCTTC.

CDR3 protein: CASSHLTSGETQYF. In nucleotides, the CDR3 is TGCGCCAGCAGCCACCTGACTAGCGGAGAGACCCAGTACTTC. The chain employs TRBV4-3 and TRBJ2-5; 9 bases map to TRBD2. This CDR3 comprises 14 residues. V trimming: 3 bases; J trimming: 4 bases; junction bases outside the gene matches: 3. Per germline, CDR1 LGHNA and CDR2 YSLEER.

This chain joins TRBV12-3 or TRBV12-4 and TRBJ1-2; 8 positions agree with TRBD1. The CDR3 has 13 residues. V was pared by 5 bases and J by 6 bases, with 5 bases of the junction left unmatched. Written as DNA, the CDR3 is TGTGCCAGCAGTGCGCAGGGGGCTCATGGCTACACCTTC. This codes for CASSAQGAHGYTF.

There are a few counts of this clonotype. V usage is TRBV6-6 and J usage is TRBJ1-1; D might be TRBD1 (6 bases). The CDR3 runs to 13 residues. Deletions cut 7 bases from V and 5 bases from J, with 14 bases between. CDR1 and CDR2 from the germline V gene are MNHNY and SVGAGI (reference sequence). The chain's CDR3 is CASITGYGTEAFF. The CDR3 DNA reads TGTGCCAGCATTACAGGGTACGGAACTGAAGCTTTCTTT.

The genes are TRBV2 and TRBJ2-5, with 7 bases aligning to TRBD1. Germline V lookup: CDR1 SNHLY, CDR2 FYNNEI. The CDR3 runs 16 residues. The junction had 12 bases not matched to a gene; V was cut back by 6 bases and J by 2 bases. CDR3 protein: CASSPRISRGQETQYF. The CDR3 bases are TGTGCCAGCAGCCCCCGTATCAGCAGGGGGCAAGAGACCCAGTACTTC.

Turning to this clonotype: Compared with germline, one end of the junction differs, possibly owing to a read error. This sequence joins TRBV10-3 and TRBJ2-7; D is unresolved. This CDR3 has 15 amino acids. CDR1 and CDR2 from the germline V gene are ENHRY and SYGVKD. The CDR3 spells CANSYSPDTTYEQYF. For the CDR3, the DNA is TGTGCCAACAGTTACTCACCAGACACCACCTACGAGCAGTACTTC.

This clonotype was observed at least ten times. The chain combines TRBV20-1 with TRBJ1-1; 8 bases agree with TRBD1. This CDR3 is built from 12 residues. The germline CDR1 and CDR2 sequences are DFQATT and SNEGSKA (reference sequence). The V gene end was trimmed by 2 bases and the J gene end by 8 bases; junction bases not matched to a gene: 4. In nucleotides, the CDR3 is TGCAGTGCTAGACCCGGGACAGGAGAAGCTTTCTTT. Amino acid sequence: CSARPGTGEAFF.

This clonotype was found once. The chain combines TRBV7-9 with TRBJ1-1; 10 bases align to TRBD1. V lost 4 bases and J lost 0; bases outside the gene matches: 8. The germline V gene encodes CDR1 SEHNR and CDR2 FQNEAQ (reference sequence). The CDR3 consists of 17 residues. The CDR3 DNA is TGTGCCAGCAGCTCCCGCGGACAGGGGGTTTTGAACACTGAAGCTTTCTTT. Protein: CASSSRGQGVLNTEAFF.

This clonotype came up many times. The CDR3 here is CASSSTGQADGYTF. The CDR3 DNA reads TGCGCCAGCAGCTCTACTGGACAGGCGGATGGCTACACCTTC. The chain has TRBV5-1 and TRBJ1-2; 7 bases are shared with TRBD1. The J segment lost 6 bases and the V segment lost 3 bases, leaving 8 bases of the junction unmatched. This CDR3 has 14 residues. Germline V lookup: CDR1 SGHRS, CDR2 YFSETQ.

This clonotype was observed a few times. A much larger clone lies a single base off, so this may be a read error. The genes are TRBV7-3 and TRBJ1-1, with unresolved D. This CDR3 is 13 amino acids long. In germline, CDR1 is SGHTA, CDR2 FQGTGA. The CDR3 sequence: CASSLSKNTEASF. The CDR3 nucleotides read TGTGCCAGCAGCTTAAGCAAGAACACTGAAGCTTCCTTT.

The J gene is TRBJ2-2, the V gene TRBV9; D possibly corresponds to TRBD1 (5 bases). V was shortened by 5 bases and J by 6 bases, with 20 bases between the two germline ends. Germline V gene sequence: CDR1 SGDLS, CDR2 YYNGEE. The CDR3 is 16 residues long. CDR3 residues: CASSYSTTRGSGELFF. The CDR3 nucleotides are TGTGCCAGCAGTTACTCGACGACAAGGGGCTCCGGGGAGCTGTTTTTT.

This clonotype has a handful of counts. V is TRBV5-1 and J is TRBJ1-1; D is undetermined. The CDR3 has 11 residues. In germline, CDR1 is SGHRS, CDR2 YFSETQ. Trimming left V 4 bases short and J 11 bases short, with 12 bases between. The CDR3 bases are TGCGCCAGCAGCGGCGGATTGGGCGCTTTCTTT. Translated: CASSGGLGAFF.

This clonotype was observed at least ten times. CDR3 protein: CASSLPGRVKEKLFF. CDR3 sequence (DNA): TGTGCCAGCAGCTTACCAGGCAGGGTAAAGGAAAAACTGTTTTTT. The chain uses TRBV7-8 and TRBJ1-4; TRBD1 is a possible D gene (5 bases). The CDR3 has 15 amino acids. Deletions cut 2 bases from V and 8 bases from J, with 15 bases between. Germline V gene lookup returns CDR1 SGHVS and CDR2 FQNEAQ.

This clonotype was observed at least ten times. The chain joins TRBV7-6 to TRBJ2-7; D ambiguous. V shed 0 bases and J shed 2 bases, with 8 bases lying between them. CDR3 size: 14 residues. Germline V gene sequence: CDR1 SGHVS, CDR2 FNYEAQ. For the CDR3, the DNA is TGTGCCAGCAGCTTAGCAGCCAGGCCCTACGAGCAGTACTTC. This encodes CASSLAARPYEQYF. Full variable domain (outside the CDR3, taken from reference TRBV7-6 and TRBJ2-7): GAGVSQSPRYKVTKRGQDVALRCDPISGHVSLYWYRQALGQGPEFLTYFNYEAQQDKSGLPNDRFSAERPEGSISTLTIQRTEQRDSAMYRCASSLAARPYEQYFGPGTRLTVT.

V and J are TRBV5-8 and TRBJ2-2; no firm D call. The CDR3 is 14 residues long. Germline CDR1 is SGHTS and CDR2 is YDEGEE. V was pared by 2 bases and J by 3 bases, with 8 bases between. The CDR3 protein is CASSFYSDTGELFF. The CDR3 DNA follows: TGTGCCAGCAGCTTCTACAGTGACACCGGGGAGCTGTTTTTT.

The chain links TRBV29-1 to TRBJ1-1, with D possibly being TRBD1 (6 bases). The CDR3 length is 14 residues. Germline V gene sequence: CDR1 SQVTM, CDR2 ANQGSEA. V was cut by 8 bases and J by 5 bases, with 21 bases left in between. The CDR3 nucleotides read TGCAGCCAAGATCCCGGGGGCCGTAATACTGAAGCTTTCTTT. Translating gives CSQDPGGRNTEAFF.

This clonotype was detected many times. This CDR3 reads CASSFAGGQETQYF. The CDR3 nucleotides are TGTGCCAGCAGCTTCGCGGGAGGGCAAGAGACCCAGTACTTC. The chain couples TRBV7-8 to TRBJ2-5, with TRBD2 matching over 9 bases. CDR1 and CDR2 from the germline V gene are SGHVS and FQNEAQ. This CDR3 region has 14 residues. V shed 3 bases, J shed 2 bases, and the junction held 1 base outside the gene matches. Based on the CDR3 plus reference TRBV7-8 and TRBJ2-5, the full variable domain is GAGVSQSPRYKVAKRGQDVALRCDPISGHVSLFWYQQALGQGPEFLTYFQNEAQLDKSGLPSDRFFAERPEGSVSTLKIQRTQQEDSAVYLCASSFAGGQETQYFGPGTRLLVL.

In the case of this clonotype: Since a much larger clone is just one base distant, this may be a read error. J is TRBJ1-4 and V is TRBV5-1, with D unclear. The germline CDR1 and CDR2 sequences are SGHRS and YFSETQ. The CDR3 runs to 14 residues. The V end lost 1 base, the J end lost 8 bases, and 12 bases lay between the germline ends. The CDR3 is CASSLYVGREKLFF. CDR3 bases: TGCGCCAGCAGCTTGTACGTAGGCCGGGAAAAACTGTTTTTT.

The sample holds a few counts of this clonotype. The chain is built from TRBV5-1 and TRBJ2-7; D ambiguous. The CDR3 extends over 13 amino acids. Germline lookup yields CDR1 SGHRS and CDR2 YFSETQ. V was shortened by 7 bases and J by 3 bases, with 14 bases between the two germline ends. The CDR3 here is CASRIDLVYEQYF. The CDR3 DNA reads as TGCGCCAGCCGAATCGATCTAGTCTACGAGCAGTACTTC.

The chain employs TRBV4-1 and TRBJ1-1; 9 bases map to TRBD1. J gave up 7 bases and V 3 bases, and 6 bases lay outside the gene matches. CDR3 size: 14 residues. CDR1 MGHRA and CDR2 YSYEKL come from the germline V gene. The CDR3 reads CASSQGQGLGEAFF. The DNA for the CDR3 is TGCGCCAGCAGCCAGGGACAGGGTCTCGGTGAAGCTTTCTTT.

Many counts were recorded for this clonotype. The J gene is TRBJ1-4, the V gene TRBV2, with TRBD1 as a possible D gene (5 bases). Trimming left V 7 bases short and J 6 bases short, with 21 bases between. The CDR3 has 16 amino acids. The germline gives CDR1 SNHLY, CDR2 FYNNEI. The CDR3 DNA is TGTGCCAGCAACAGAGGGACTTGGGCTATGGATGAAAAACTGTTTTTT. The encoded protein is CASNRGTWAMDEKLFF.

The chain uses TRBV15 and TRBJ1-1; D remains unclear. V was shortened by 4 bases and J by 1 base, with 4 bases between the two germline ends. Per the germline V gene, CDR1 is LNHNV and CDR2 is YYDKDF (reference sequence). The CDR3 runs 12 residues. Written as DNA, the CDR3 is TGTGCCACCAGCAAAGGGAACACTGAAGCTTTCTTT. Translated: CATSKGNTEAFF.

This clonotype was observed many times. The chain is built from TRBV29-1 and TRBJ1-5, with D perhaps matching TRBD1 (5 bases). The CDR3 has 15 amino acids. The germline V gene encodes CDR1 SQVTM and CDR2 ANQGSEA. V lost 6 bases to trimming and J lost 0 bases, with 15 bases between them. The CDR3 is CSVADGAHSNQPQHF. The CDR3, as DNA: TGCAGCGTGGCCGACGGGGCCCATAGCAATCAGCCCCAGCATTTT.

At least ten counts were recorded for this clonotype. The chain couples TRBV25-1 to TRBJ1-6; no clear D gene. The CDR3 covers 18 residues. V was clipped by 2 bases and J by 0 bases, with 14 bases between them. CDR1 and CDR2 (germline): MGHDK, SYGVNS. The CDR3 DNA sequence: TGTGCCAGCAGTGAAGTGGGTGGATACCCCTCCTATAATTCACCCCTCCACTTT. Translating gives CASSEVGGYPSYNSPLHF.

This clonotype occurred once. The chain carries TRBV10-3 and TRBJ1-5; 9 bases line up with TRBD1. In germline, CDR1 is ENHRY, CDR2 SYGVKD. The J segment lost 6 bases and the V segment lost 10 bases, leaving 7 bases of the junction unmatched. The CDR3 is 13 residues long. As DNA, the CDR3 is TGTGCCACCGTGACAGGGGGGGGTCAGCCCCAGCATTTT. This translates into CATVTGGGQPQHF.

The sample holds a few counts of this clonotype. J is TRBJ2-7 and V is TRBV7-9, with TRBD1 as a possible D gene (6 bases). The germline CDR1 and CDR2 sequences are SEHNR and FQNEAQ (reference sequence). V was trimmed by 3 bases and J by 3 bases, leaving 12 bases between them. CDR3 size: 14 residues. This CDR3 reads CASSFRDTYYEQYF. The CDR3 DNA sequence: TGTGCCAGCAGCTTCCGGGACACCTACTACGAGCAGTACTTC.

The V gene is TRBV7-2, the J gene TRBJ2-2; unclear D gene. The CDR3 is made up of 15 amino acids. Germline lookup yields CDR1 SGHTA and CDR2 FQGNSA. Trimming took off 0 bases at V and 5 bases at J, with 10 bases between the two ends. The CDR3 loop is CASSLAGSQTGELFF. The CDR3 coding sequence is TGTGCCAGCAGCTTAGCGGGATCCCAGACCGGGGAGCTGTTTTTT.

This clonotype was counted ten times or more. This chain uses TRBV29-1 with TRBJ2-2; D is perhaps TRBD1 or TRBD2 (5 bases each). Trimming left V 5 bases short and J 6 bases short, with 13 bases between. There are 13 residues in the CDR3. Germline V gives CDR1 SQVTM, CDR2 ANQGSEA. CDR3 amino acids: CSVSLMGAGELFF. CDR3 in DNA: TGCAGCGTTAGCCTCATGGGGGCCGGGGAGCTGTTTTTT.

This clonotype came up a few times. The chain has TRBV20-1 and TRBJ1-5; TRBD1 aligns across 11 bases. The CDR3 length is 14 residues. Losses at the gene ends were 4 bases for V and 9 bases for J; bases not matched to a gene: 8. Per germline, CDR1 DFQATT and CDR2 SNEGSKA (reference sequence). The CDR3 reads CSAIYRDRGRPQHF. The CDR3 bases are TGCAGTGCTATATACCGGGACAGGGGGAGGCCCCAGCATTTT.